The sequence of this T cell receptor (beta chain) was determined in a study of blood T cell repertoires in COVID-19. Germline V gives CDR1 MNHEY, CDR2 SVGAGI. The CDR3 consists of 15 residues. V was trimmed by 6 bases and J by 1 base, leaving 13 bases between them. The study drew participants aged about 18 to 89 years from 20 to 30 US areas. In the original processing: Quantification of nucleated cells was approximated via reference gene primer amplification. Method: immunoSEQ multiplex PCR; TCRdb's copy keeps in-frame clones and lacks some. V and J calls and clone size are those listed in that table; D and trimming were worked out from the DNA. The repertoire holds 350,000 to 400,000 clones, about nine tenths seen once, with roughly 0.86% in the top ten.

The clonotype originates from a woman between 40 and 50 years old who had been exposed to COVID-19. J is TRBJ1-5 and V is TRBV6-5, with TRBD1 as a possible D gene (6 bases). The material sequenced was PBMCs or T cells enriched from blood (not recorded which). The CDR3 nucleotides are TGTGCCAGCAGGAAACAGGGACGAAGCAATCAGCCCCAGCATTTT. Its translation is CASRKQGRSNQPQHF.